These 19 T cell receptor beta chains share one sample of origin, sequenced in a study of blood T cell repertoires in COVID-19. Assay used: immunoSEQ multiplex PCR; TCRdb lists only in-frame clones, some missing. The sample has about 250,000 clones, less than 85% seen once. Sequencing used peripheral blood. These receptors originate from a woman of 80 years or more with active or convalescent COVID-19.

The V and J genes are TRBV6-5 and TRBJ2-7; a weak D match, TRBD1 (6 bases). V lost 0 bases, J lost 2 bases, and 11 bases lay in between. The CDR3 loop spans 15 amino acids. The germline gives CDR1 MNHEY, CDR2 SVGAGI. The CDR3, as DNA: TGTGCCAGCAGTTACTCGAAACAGGGTACCTACGAGCAGTACTTC. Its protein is CASSYSKQGTYEQYF.

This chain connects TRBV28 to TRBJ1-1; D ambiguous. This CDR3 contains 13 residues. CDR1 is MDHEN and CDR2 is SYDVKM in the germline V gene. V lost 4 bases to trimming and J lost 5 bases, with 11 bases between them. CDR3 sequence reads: CASSSAGLTEAFF. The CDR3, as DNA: TGTGCCAGCAGTTCGGCCGGACTGACTGAAGCTTTCTTT.

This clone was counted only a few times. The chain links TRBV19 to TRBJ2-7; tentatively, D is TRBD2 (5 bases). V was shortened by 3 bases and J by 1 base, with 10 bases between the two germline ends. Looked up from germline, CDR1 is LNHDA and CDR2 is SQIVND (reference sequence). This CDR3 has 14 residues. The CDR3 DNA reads TGTGCCAGTAGTATTCACCGGGATTCCTACGAGCAGTACTTC. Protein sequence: CASSIHRDSYEQYF.

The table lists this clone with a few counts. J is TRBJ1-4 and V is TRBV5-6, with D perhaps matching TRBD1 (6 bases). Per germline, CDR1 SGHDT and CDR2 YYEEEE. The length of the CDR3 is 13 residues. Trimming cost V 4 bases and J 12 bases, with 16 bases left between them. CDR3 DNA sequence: TGTGCCAGCAGCGCGCTACAGGGAAACGAACTGTTTTTT. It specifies CASSALQGNELFF.

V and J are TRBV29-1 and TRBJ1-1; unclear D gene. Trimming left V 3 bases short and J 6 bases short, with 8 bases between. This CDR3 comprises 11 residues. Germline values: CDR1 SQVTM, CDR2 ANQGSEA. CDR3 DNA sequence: TGCAGCGTTGAGCCCGGGTCTGAAGCTTTCTTT. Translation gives CSVEPGSEAFF. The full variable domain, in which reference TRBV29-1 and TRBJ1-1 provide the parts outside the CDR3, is SAVISQKPSRDICQRGTSLTIQCQVDSQVTMMFWYRQQPGQSLTLIATANQGSEATYESGFVIDKFPISRPNLTFSTLTVSNMSPEDSSIYLCSVEPGSEAFFGQGTRLTVV.

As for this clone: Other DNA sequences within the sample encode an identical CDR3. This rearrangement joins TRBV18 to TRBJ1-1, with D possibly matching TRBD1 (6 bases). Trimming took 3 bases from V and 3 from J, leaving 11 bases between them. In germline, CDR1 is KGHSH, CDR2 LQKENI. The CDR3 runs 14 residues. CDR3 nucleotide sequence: TGTGCCAGCTCACCTACAGGGACGGACACTGAAGCTTTCTTT. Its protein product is CASSPTGTDTEAFF.

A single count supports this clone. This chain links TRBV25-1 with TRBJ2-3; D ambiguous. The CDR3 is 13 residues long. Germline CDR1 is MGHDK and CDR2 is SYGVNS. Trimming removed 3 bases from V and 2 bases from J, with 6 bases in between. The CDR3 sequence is CASSDYNTDTQYF. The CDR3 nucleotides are TGTGCCAGCAGTGACTATAACACAGATACGCAGTATTTT.

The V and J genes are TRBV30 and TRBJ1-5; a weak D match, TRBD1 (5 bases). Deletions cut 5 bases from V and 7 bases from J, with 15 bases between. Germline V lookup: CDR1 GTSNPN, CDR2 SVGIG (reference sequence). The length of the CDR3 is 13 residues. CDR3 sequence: CAWGGRAGQPQHF. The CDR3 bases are TGTGCCTGGGGGGGGAGGGCCGGACAGCCCCAGCATTTT.

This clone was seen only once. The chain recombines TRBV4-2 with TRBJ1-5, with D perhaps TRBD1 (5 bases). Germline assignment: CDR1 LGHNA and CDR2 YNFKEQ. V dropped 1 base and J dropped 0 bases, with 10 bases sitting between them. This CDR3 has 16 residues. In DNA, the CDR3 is TGTGCCAGCAGCCAAGCGGGGGGGAATAGCAATCAGCCCCAGCATTTT. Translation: CASSQAGGNSNQPQHF.

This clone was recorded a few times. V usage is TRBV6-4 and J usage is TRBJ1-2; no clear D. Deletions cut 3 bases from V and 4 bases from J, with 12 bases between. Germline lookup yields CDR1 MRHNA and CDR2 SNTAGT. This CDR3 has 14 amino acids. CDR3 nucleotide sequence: TGTGCCAGCAGTGATCCAGGACGGGGCTATGGCTACACCTTC. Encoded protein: CASSDPGRGYGYTF.

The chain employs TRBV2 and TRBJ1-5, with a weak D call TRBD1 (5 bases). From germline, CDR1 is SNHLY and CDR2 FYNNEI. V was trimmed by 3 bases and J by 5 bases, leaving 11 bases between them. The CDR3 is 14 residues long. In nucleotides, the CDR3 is TGTGCCAGCAGTGATGCAGGGATGGATCAGCCCCAGCATTTT. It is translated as CASSDAGMDQPQHF.

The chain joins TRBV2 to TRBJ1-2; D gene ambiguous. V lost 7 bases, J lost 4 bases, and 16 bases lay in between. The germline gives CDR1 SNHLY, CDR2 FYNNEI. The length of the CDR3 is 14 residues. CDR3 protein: CASITELYAYGYTF. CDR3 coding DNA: TGTGCCAGCATCACCGAACTCTACGCCTATGGCTACACCTTC.

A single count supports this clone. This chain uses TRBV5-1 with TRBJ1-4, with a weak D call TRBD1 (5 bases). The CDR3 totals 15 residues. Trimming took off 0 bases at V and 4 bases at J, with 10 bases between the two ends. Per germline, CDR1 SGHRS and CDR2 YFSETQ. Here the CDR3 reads CASSLGGAFNEKLFF. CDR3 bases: TGCGCCAGCAGCTTGGGTGGGGCCTTTAATGAAAAACTGTTTTTT.

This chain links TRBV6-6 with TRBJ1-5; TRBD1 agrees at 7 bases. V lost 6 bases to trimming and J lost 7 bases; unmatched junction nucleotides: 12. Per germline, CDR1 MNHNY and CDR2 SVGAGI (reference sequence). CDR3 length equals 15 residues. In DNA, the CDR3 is TGTGCCAGCAGCCCGCGACAGGGAGAAGTGCAGCCCCAGCATTTT. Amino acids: CASSPRQGEVQPQHF.

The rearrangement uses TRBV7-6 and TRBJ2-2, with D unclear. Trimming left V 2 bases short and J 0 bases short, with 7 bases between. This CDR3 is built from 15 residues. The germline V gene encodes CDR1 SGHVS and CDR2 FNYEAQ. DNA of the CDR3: TGTGCCAGCAGCTTACAGAGCGCGAACACCGGGGAGCTGTTTTTT. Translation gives CASSLQSANTGELFF.

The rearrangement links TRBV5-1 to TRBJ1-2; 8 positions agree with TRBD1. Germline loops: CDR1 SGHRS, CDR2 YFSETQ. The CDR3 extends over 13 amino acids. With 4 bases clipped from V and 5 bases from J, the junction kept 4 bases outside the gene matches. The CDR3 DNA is TGCGCCAGCAGCCCGGGACAGGAGTATGGCTACACCTTC. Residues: CASSPGQEYGYTF.

The CDR3 protein is CASSLGQRGGDTQYF. CDR3 nucleotides: TGTGCCAGCAGCTTGGGCCAGCGGGGCGGTGATACGCAGTATTTT. V is TRBV5-4 and J is TRBJ2-3; TRBD2 agrees at 7 bases. The V gene's germline CDR1 is SGHNT and CDR2 YYREEE (reference sequence). The V and J ends lost 0 bases and 6 bases, in that order; junction bases with no gene match: 7. The CDR3 is 15 residues long.

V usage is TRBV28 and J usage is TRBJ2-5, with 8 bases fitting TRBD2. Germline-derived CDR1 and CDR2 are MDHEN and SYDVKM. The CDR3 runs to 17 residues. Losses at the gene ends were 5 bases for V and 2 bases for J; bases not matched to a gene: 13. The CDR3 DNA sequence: TGTGCCAGCAGTGCGGGGAAGCCAGCGGGAGTACAAGAGACCCAGTACTTC. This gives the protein CASSAGKPAGVQETQYF. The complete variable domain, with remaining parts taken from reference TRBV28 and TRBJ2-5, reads DVKVTQSSRYLVKRTGEKVFLECVQDMDHENMFWYRQDPGLGLRLIYFSYDVKMKEKGDIPEGYSVSREKKERFSLILESASTNQTSMYLCASSAGKPAGVQETQYFGPGTRLLVL.

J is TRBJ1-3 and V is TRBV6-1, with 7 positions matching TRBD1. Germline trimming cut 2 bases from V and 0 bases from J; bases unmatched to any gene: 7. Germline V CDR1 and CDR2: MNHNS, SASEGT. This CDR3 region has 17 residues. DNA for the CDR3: TGTGCCAGCAGTGAATCTCTAGCAGGGGGCTCTGGAAACACCATATATTTT. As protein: CASSESLAGGSGNTIYF.